The entry below describes one T cell receptor (beta chain). Its antigen is still unknown. The input lacks base qualities; no much larger clone sits a single base away. Participants in the prospective study were enrolled through a virtual design, were aged about 18 to 100 years, and lived in roughly 24 United States geographic areas. Cohort assignment in the prospective study relied on participant-reported clinical history from a screening survey and a study questionnaire. Recovered participants in ImmuneRACE Cohort 3 were defined by two consecutive negative NP/OP PCR tests, clearance by a healthcare professional, or resolution of symptoms. In the prospective study, mobile phlebotomists collected whole blood, serum and a nasopharyngeal or oropharyngeal swab from each participant. Over an approximately two-month period, participants in the prospective study had the option of providing additional blood draws and questionnaires. Before DNA extraction, blood samples from the prospective study were shipped at room temperature or frozen.

The junction shows trimming of 5 bases on V and 5 bases on J, and the gene matches do not reach 3 bases of it. Taken from the germline V gene, the CDR1 and CDR2 loops are SGHTA and FQGNSA. The cysteine opens and the phenylalanine closes a CDR3 of 14 amino acids. Only the CDR3 DNA is retained, 42 bases long and in frame from the first base. The sample comes from a study of blood T cell repertoires in COVID-19 (dated by TCRdb to about 2020). About the full investigation: The collaborator samples originated in the United States, Italy and Spain and spanned the acute and convalescent phases of COVID-19. The repertoires were released in a freely available public database intended as a resource for research on the immune response to SARS-CoV-2. HLA class I and class II types, where available, came from metadata supplied by the sample provider rather than from assay-based typing. Subjects who had been exposed to COVID-19, were actively infected with it, or had recovered from it provided the deeply sampled blood TCRbeta repertoires that made up the dataset. Nearly every sample came with metadata listing a de-identified subject ID, COVID-19 status, age in years and sex. The samples were drawn from two sources: the first 160 participants of the ongoing ImmuneRACE study, and 1,000 to 1,500 subjects contributed by 6 global collaborators. The prospective study material was composed of cDNA or gDNA derived from T cells, B-cell-depleted T cells, or PBMCs.

TCRbeta CDR3 regions were amplified from genomic DNA by means of the immunoSEQ Assay, a bias-controlled multiplex PCR. The published analysis was carried out like this. The number of nucleated cells in each sample was estimated from the amplification of reference gene primers within the assay. To quantify the absolute abundance of each unique TCRbeta CDR3 rearrangement, sequence reads were collapsed and filtered. Productive Simpson clonality was computed per sample as the square root of Simpson's diversity index over productive rearrangements. TCRdb re-hosts the immuneACCESS table, in-frame sequences only. Its copies lack some clones; in the studies checked, an unresolved V gene accounts for under half of them, and the cause for the rest is not known. Clonal size and the V and J genes are those of that table, whereas D and trimming came from the DNA. This sample gives 300,000 to 450,000 clones in total; 85% to 90% of them show up just once. The ten largest clonotypes hold roughly 1% of the sample.

The full study reports these points: How much clinical and demographic metadata was included differed by source and by participant, and the metadata was provided uncurated.

The sample was PBMCs or T cells enriched from blood (not recorded which). The TCR sequence derives from a man between 18 and 29 years old who had recovered from COVID-19. The chain links TRBV7-2 with TRBJ2-5; TRBD2 fits 12 bases in the junction. The CDR3 reads as follows: CASSHGLAGETQYF. In nucleotide form, the sequence is TGTGCCAGCAGCCACGGACTAGCGGGGGAGACCCAGTACTTC.